One sample yielded the 3 T cell receptor beta chains listed below, sequenced in a study of T cells in Graves' hyperthyroidism and ophthalmopathy. The investigators amplified TCR beta CDR3 regions from RNA transcripts. When the TCR CDR3 underwent first-round RT-PCR, the HTBI primer set was used. TCRdb ran MiXCR on the multiplex PCR reads and lists one entry per CDR3 protein. The data contain a few hundred thousand distinct CDR3 sequences, approximately 18% of them singletons. The sequenced sample was blood. The receptor source for this set is a young man with Graves' ophthalmopathy.

This clonotype has a count of ten or more. The chain joins TRBV6-1 to TRBJ1-1; no firm D call. Trimming pared 5 bases from V and 4 bases from J, leaving 11 bases between. The CDR3 extends over 13 amino acids. Germline V gives CDR1 MNHNS, CDR2 SASEGT. CDR3 loop: CASSPALLTEAFF. CDR3 coding DNA: TGTGCCAGCAGTCCGGCCCTCCTCACTGAAGCTTTCTTT.

This clonotype was detected only a few times. The chain couples TRBV25-1 to TRBJ2-5; TRBD1 aligns across 8 bases. CDR3 length: 15 amino acids. The germline V gene encodes CDR1 MGHDK and CDR2 SYGVNS. J gave up 1 base and V 3 bases, and 4 bases lay outside the gene matches. CDR3: CASSDLGQAQETQYF. Written as DNA, the CDR3 is TGTGCCAGCAGTGACCTGGGACAGGCCCAAGAGACCCAGTACTTC. Combining the CDR3 with reference TRBV25-1 and TRBJ2-5 gives the whole variable domain EADIYQTPRYLVIGTGKKITLECSQTMGHDKMYWYQQDPGMELHLIHYSYGVNSTEKGDLSSESTVSRIRTEHFPLTLESARPSHTSQYLCASSDLGQAQETQYFGPGTRLLVL.

This clonotype was counted at least ten times. This chain links TRBV12-3 or TRBV12-4 with TRBJ1-2, with 7 bases aligning to TRBD1. The CDR3 is made up of 15 amino acids. J gave up 4 bases and V 1 base, and 6 bases lay outside the gene matches. The CDR3: CASSLVLGQPYGYTF. CDR3 sequence (DNA): TGTGCCAGCAGTTTAGTACTGGGACAGCCCTATGGCTACACCTTC.